Sequencing of this TCR beta chain was carried out in a study of T-cell reconstitution after alpha-beta-depleted transplantation in children. This clonotype was detected many times. Germline V lookup: CDR1 ENHRY, CDR2 SYGVKD. Trimming at V came to 7 bases and at J to 3 bases, leaving 10 bases not matched to a gene. The CDR3 length is 16 residues. Construction of the TCRbeta library involved unique molecular identifiers. TCRdb re-called the PCR reads through MiXCR, storing one row per CDR3 protein. The data contain fewer than 400,000 distinct CDR3 sequences, roughly 20% of them singletons. This rearrangement joins TRBV10-3 to TRBJ2-2; TRBD1 agrees at 8 bases. The receptor was isolated from a human donor who donated a stem cell graft to a child with acute myeloid leukemia. The material was PBMCs from the stem cell graft donor, obtained from the stem cell graft. In DNA, the CDR3 is TGTGCCATCACCGAAGACAGGGGAGGATACACCGGGGAGCTGTTTTTT. It translates to CAITEDRGGYTGELFF.